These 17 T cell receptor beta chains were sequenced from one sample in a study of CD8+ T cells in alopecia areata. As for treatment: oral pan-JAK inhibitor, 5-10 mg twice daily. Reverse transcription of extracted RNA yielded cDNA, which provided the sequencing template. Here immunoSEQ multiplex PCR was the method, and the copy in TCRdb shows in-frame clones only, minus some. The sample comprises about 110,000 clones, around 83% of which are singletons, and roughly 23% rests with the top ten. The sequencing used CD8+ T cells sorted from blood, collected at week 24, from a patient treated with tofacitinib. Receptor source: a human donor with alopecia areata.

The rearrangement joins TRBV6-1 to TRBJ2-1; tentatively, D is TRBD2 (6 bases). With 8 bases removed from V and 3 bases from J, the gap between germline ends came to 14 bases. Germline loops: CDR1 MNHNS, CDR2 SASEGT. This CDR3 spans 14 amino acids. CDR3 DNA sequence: TGTGCCAGCGACCCGGGGGAGAACTACAATGAGCAGTTCTTC. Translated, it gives CASDPGENYNEQFF.

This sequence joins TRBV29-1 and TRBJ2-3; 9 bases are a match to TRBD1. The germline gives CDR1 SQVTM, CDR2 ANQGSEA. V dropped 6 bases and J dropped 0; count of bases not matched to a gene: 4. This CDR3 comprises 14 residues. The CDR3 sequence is CSVDRGTSTDTQYF. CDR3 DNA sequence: TGCAGCGTGGACAGGGGAACTAGCACAGATACGCAGTATTTT.

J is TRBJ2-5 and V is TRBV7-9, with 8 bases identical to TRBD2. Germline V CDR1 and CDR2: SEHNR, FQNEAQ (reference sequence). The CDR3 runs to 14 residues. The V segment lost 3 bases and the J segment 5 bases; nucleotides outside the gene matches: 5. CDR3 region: CASSLAGGWETQYF. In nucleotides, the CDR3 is TGTGCCAGCAGCTTGGCGGGGGGATGGGAGACCCAGTACTTC.

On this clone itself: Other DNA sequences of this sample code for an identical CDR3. This CDR3 is CASSLVGARETQYF. DNA of the CDR3: TGTGCCAGCAGCTTGGTAGGGGCGCGGGAGACCCAGTACTTC. The chain is built from TRBV5-6 and TRBJ2-5; D possibly corresponds to TRBD1 (5 bases). The germline V gene encodes CDR1 SGHDT and CDR2 YYEEEE. V was trimmed by 0 bases and J by 5 bases, leaving 11 bases between them. The CDR3 runs to 14 residues.

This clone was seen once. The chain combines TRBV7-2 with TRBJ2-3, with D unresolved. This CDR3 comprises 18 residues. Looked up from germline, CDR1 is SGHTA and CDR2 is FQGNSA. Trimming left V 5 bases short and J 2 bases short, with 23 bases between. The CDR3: CASSSAKGSLAFTDTQYF. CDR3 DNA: TGTGCCAGCAGCAGCGCGAAAGGTAGCCTGGCTTTCACAGATACGCAGTATTTT.

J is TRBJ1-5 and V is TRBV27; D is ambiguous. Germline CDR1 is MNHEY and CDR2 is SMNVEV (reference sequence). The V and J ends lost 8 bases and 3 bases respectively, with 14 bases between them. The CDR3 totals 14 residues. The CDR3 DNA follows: TGTGCCAGCGCCCCGGTGGAGATCAATCAGCCCCAGCATTTT. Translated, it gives CASAPVEINQPQHF.

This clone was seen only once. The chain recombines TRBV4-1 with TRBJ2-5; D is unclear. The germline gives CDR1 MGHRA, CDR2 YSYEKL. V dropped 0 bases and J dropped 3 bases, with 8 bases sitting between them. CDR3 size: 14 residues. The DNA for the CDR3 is TGCGCCAGCAGCCAAGAATGGGGTGAAGAGACCCAGTACTTC. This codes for CASSQEWGEETQYF.

The CDR3 DNA reads as TGTGCCAGCAGCTTAGGGGCTCGGGGCGGAGAGACCCAGTACTTC. Its protein product is CASSLGARGGETQYF. V gene TRBV7-8 combines with J gene TRBJ2-5, with D perhaps given as TRBD1 or TRBD2 (5 bases each). The CDR3 is made up of 15 amino acids. Germline-derived CDR1 and CDR2 are SGHVS and FQNEAQ. V was shortened by 1 base and J by 4 bases, with 13 bases between the two germline ends.

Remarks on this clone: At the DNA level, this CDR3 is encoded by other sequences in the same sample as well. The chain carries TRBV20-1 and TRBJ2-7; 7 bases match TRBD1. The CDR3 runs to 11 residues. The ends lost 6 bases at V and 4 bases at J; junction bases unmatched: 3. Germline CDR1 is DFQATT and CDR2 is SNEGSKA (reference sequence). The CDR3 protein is CSALQGYEQYF. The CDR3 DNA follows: TGCAGTGCCCTACAGGGGTACGAGCAGTACTTC.

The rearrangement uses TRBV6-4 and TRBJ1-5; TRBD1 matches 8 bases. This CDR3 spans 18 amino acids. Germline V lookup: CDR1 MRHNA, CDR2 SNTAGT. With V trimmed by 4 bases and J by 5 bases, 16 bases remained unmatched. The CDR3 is CASSGPYRTGRSDQPQHF. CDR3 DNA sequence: TGTGCCAGCAGTGGGCCTTACCGGACAGGGCGTTCTGATCAGCCCCAGCATTTT.

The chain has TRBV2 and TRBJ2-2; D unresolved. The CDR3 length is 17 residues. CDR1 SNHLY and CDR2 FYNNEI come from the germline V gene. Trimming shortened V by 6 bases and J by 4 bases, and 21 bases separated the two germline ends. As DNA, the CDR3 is TGTGCCAGCAGCCCGAGCCCGCTGACAAGACTCACCGGGGAGCTGTTTTTT. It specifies CASSPSPLTRLTGELFF.

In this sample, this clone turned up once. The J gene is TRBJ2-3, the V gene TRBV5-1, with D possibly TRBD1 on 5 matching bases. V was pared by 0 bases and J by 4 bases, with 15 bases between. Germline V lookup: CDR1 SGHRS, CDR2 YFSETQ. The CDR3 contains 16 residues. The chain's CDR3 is CASSLAGPQGADTQYF. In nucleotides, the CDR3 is TGCGCCAGCAGCTTGGCTGGACCTCAGGGCGCAGATACGCAGTATTTT.

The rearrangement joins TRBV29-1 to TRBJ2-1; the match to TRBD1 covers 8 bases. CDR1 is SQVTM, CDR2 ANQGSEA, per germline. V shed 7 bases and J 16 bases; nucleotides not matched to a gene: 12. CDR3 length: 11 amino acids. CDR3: CSARTGREEFF. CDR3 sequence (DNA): TGCAGCGCCAGGACAGGGCGAGAGGAATTCTTC.

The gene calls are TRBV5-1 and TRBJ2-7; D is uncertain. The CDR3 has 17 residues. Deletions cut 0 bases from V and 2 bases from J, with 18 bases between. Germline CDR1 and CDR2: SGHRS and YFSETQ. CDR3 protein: CASSLGYGGVGTYEQYF. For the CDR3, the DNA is TGCGCCAGCAGCTTGGGGTATGGCGGTGTGGGGACCTACGAGCAGTACTTC.

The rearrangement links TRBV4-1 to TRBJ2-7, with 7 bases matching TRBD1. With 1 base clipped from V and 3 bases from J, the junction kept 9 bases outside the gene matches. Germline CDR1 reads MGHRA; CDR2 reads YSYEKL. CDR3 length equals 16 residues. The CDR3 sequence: CASSQVSIGGYYEQYF. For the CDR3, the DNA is TGCGCCAGCAGCCAAGTATCTATAGGGGGCTACTACGAGCAGTACTTC.

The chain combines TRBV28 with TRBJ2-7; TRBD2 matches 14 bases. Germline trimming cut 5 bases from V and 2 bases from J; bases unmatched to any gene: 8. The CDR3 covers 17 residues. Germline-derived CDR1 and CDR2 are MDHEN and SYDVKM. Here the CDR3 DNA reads TGTGCCAGCAGTCTCCGAGGACTAGCGGGGGGACCCTACGAGCAGTACTTC. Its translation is CASSLRGLAGGPYEQYF.

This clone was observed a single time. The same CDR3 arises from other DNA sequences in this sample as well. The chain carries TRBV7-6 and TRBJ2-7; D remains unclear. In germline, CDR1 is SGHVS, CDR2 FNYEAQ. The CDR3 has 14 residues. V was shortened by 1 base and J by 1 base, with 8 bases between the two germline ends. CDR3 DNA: TGTGCCAGCAGCTTAGGGTCAGATTCCTACGAGCAGTACTTC. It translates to CASSLGSDSYEQYF.